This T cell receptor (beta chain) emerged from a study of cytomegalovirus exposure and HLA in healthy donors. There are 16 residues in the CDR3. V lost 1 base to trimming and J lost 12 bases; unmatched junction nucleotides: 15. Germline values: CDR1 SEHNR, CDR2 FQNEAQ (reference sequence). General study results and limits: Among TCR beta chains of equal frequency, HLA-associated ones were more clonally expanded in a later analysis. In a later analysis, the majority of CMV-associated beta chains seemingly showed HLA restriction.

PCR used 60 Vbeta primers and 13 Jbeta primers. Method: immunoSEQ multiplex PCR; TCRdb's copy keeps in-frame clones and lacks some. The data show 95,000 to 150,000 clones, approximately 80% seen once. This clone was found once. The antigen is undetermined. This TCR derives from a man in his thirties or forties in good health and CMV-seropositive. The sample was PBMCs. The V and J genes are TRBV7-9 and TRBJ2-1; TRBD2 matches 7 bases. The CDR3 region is CASSLEGAGSAGGQFF. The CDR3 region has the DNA TGTGCCAGCAGCTTAGAGGGAGCGGGATCGGCGGGTGGGCAGTTCTTC.